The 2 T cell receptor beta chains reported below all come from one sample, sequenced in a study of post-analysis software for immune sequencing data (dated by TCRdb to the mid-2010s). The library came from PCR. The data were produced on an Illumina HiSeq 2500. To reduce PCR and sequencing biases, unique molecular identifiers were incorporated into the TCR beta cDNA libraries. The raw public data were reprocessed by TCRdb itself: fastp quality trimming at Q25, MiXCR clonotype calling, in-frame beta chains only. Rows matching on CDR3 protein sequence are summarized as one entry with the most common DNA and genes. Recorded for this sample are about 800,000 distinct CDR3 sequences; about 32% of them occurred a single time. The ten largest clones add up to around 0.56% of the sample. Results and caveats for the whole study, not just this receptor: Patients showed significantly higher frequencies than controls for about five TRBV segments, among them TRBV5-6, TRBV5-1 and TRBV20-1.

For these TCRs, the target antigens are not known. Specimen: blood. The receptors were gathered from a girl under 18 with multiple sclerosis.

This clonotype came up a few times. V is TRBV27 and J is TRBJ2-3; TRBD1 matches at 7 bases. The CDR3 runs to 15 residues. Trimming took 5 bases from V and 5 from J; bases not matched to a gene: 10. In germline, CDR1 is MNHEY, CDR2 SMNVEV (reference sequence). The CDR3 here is CASSPRQGWEDTQYF. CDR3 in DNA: TGTGCCAGCAGTCCCCGACAGGGTTGGGAAGATACGCAGTATTTT.

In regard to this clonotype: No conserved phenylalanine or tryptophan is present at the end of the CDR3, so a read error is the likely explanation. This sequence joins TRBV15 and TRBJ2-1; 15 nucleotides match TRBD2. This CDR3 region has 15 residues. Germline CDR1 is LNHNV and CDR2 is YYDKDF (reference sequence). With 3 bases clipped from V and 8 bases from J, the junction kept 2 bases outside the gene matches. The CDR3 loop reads CATSRGLAGGDEQFS. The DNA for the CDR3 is TGTGCCACCAGCAGGGGACTAGCGGGAGGCGATGAGCAGTTCTCC.